These T cell receptor beta chains were read from a single sample in a study of vaccination effects on CD4 cells after COVID-19. Their target antigens are unknown. Profiled with immunoSEQ multiplex PCR; TCRdb holds only in-frame clones, not every one. This table has tens of thousands of clones, around 67% appearing once. The sample here was CD4+ T cells from PBMCs cultured with SARS-CoV-2 spike peptides, taken before COVID-19 vaccination. The receptors come from a human donor who received a COVID-19 vaccine. Each CDR3 is given with its conserved first and last residue. The D gene is left open where the match is weak. Not all rows give a size; the values are once, few, many and, for expanded clones, a class.

clone size: NA; D gene: NA; CDR3 length: 13; J gene: TRBJ2-7; V gene: TRBV6-5; CDR3 protein: CASRAGTPYEQYF; CDR3 DNA: TGTGCCAGCAGGGCCGGGACCCCCTACGAGCAGTACTTC
clone size: few; D gene: NA; CDR3 length: 13; J gene: TRBJ1-2; V gene: TRBV5-4; CDR3 protein: CASSLRGSYGYTF; CDR3 DNA: TGTGCCAGCAGCTTGAGAGGGAGCTATGGCTACACCTTC
clone size: NA; D gene: TRBD1; CDR3 length: 14; J gene: TRBJ1-1; V gene: TRBV13; CDR3 protein: CASSLATGGGLAFF; CDR3 DNA: TGTGCCAGCAGCTTAGCCACAGGGGGAGGGCTAGCTTTCTTT
clone size: NA; D gene: TRBD2; CDR3 length: 16; J gene: TRBJ2-1; V gene: TRBV30; CDR3 protein: CAWSGAGLVPSNEQFF; CDR3 DNA: TGTGCCTGGAGTGGGGCGGGACTAGTCCCCTCCAATGAGCAGTTCTTC
clone size: NA; D gene: NA; CDR3 length: 13; J gene: TRBJ2-5; V gene: TRBV29-1; CDR3 protein: CSVALRLQETQYF; CDR3 DNA: TGCAGCGTGGCGCTACGGCTCCAGGAGACCCAGTACTTC
clone size: NA; D gene: NA; CDR3 length: 14; J gene: TRBJ2-7; V gene: TRBV18; CDR3 protein: CASSRRGSSYEQYF; CDR3 DNA: TGTGCCAGCTCCCGAAGGGGGTCGTCCTACGAGCAGTACTTC
clone size: NA; D gene: NA; CDR3 length: 16; J gene: TRBJ2-6; V gene: TRBV11-3; CDR3 protein: CASSSGDSPGANVLTF; CDR3 DNA: TGTGCCAGCAGCTCAGGCGACAGCCCTGGGGCCAACGTCCTGACTTTC
clone size: NA; D gene: TRBD1; CDR3 length: 13; J gene: TRBJ2-5; V gene: TRBV5-8; CDR3 protein: CASSWDRQETQYF; CDR3 DNA: TGTGCCAGCAGCTGGGACAGGCAAGAGACCCAGTACTTC
clone size: NA; D gene: NA; CDR3 length: 14; J gene: TRBJ2-5; V gene: TRBV7-9; CDR3 protein: CASSLGARRGTQYF; CDR3 DNA: TGTGCCAGCAGCTTAGGGGCAAGGAGAGGGACCCAGTACTTC
clone size: NA; D gene: TRBD1; CDR3 length: 13; J gene: TRBJ1-1; V gene: TRBV7-9; CDR3 protein: CASSYRGQGEAFF; CDR3 DNA: TGTGCCAGCAGCTACAGGGGGCAGGGGGAAGCTTTCTTT
clone size: NA; D gene: NA; CDR3 length: 15; J gene: TRBJ2-3; V gene: TRBV7-2; CDR3 protein: CASSLASRAGDTQYF; CDR3 DNA: TGTGCCAGCAGCTTAGCCAGCCGCGCCGGGGATACGCAGTATTTT
clone size: NA; D gene: TRBD1; CDR3 length: 13; J gene: TRBJ2-7; V gene: TRBV12-5; CDR3 protein: CASVPDRGYEQYF; CDR3 DNA: TGTGCTAGTGTTCCTGACAGGGGCTACGAGCAGTACTTC
clone size: few; D gene: TRBD1; CDR3 length: 16; J gene: TRBJ1-3; V gene: TRBV4-2; CDR3 protein: CASSGQGLISGNTIYF; CDR3 DNA: TGTGCCAGCAGCGGACAGGGATTGATCTCTGGAAACACCATATATTTT
clone size: NA; D gene: TRBD1; CDR3 length: 16; J gene: TRBJ1-2; V gene: TRBV3-1/TRBV3-2; CDR3 protein: CASSQFRDRFNYGYTF; CDR3 DNA: TGTGCCAGCAGCCAATTTCGGGACAGATTTAACTATGGCTACACCTTC
clone size: NA; D gene: NA; CDR3 length: 13; J gene: TRBJ2-7; V gene: TRBV28; CDR3 protein: CASSYQSSYEQYF; CDR3 DNA: TGTGCCAGCAGTTATCAGAGCTCCTACGAGCAGTACTTC
clone size: few; D gene: NA; CDR3 length: 13; J gene: TRBJ1-1; V gene: TRBV7-8; CDR3 protein: CASSLVVSQQAFF; CDR3 DNA: TGTGCCAGCAGCTTAGTAGTGTCCCAACAAGCTTTCTTT
clone size: NA; D gene: TRBD2; CDR3 length: 11; J gene: TRBJ2-7; V gene: TRBV12-3/TRBV12-4; CDR3 protein: CASREAGEQYF; CDR3 DNA: TGTGCCAGCAGGGAAGCGGGGGAGCAGTACTTC
clone size: NA; D gene: TRBD1; CDR3 length: 21; J gene: TRBJ2-1; V gene: TRBV6-2/TRBV6-3; CDR3 protein: CASSYDPSRDRAVTGPNEQFF; CDR3 DNA: TGTGCCAGCAGTTACGACCCTTCCCGGGACAGGGCTGTAACGGGCCCCAATGAGCAGTTCTTC
clone size: few; D gene: NA; CDR3 length: 15; J gene: TRBJ1-2; V gene: TRBV6-2/TRBV6-3; CDR3 protein: CASSYSRGWNYGYTF; CDR3 DNA: TGTGCCAGCAGTTACTCCCGGGGCTGGAACTATGGCTACACCTTC
clone size: few; D gene: NA; CDR3 length: 19; J gene: TRBJ1-1; V gene: TRBV4-2; CDR3 protein: CASSQDPSIIGQMNTEAFF; CDR3 DNA: TGTGCCAGCAGCCAAGACCCTAGCATTATCGGCCAGATGAACACTGAAGCTTTCTTT
clone size: NA; D gene: NA; CDR3 length: 16; J gene: TRBJ1-6; V gene: TRBV4-3; CDR3 protein: CASSQDPGGHNSPLHF; CDR3 DNA: TGCGCCAGCAGCCAAGATCCTGGGGGACATAATTCACCCCTCCACTTT
clone size: NA; D gene: NA; CDR3 length: 12; J gene: TRBJ1-6; V gene: TRBV18; CDR3 protein: CASSPDSSPLHF; CDR3 DNA: TGTGCCAGCTCACCAGACTCCTCACCCCTCCACTTT
clone size: once; D gene: NA; CDR3 length: 13; J gene: TRBJ2-5; V gene: TRBV5-1; CDR3 protein: CASRPSAQETQYF; CDR3 DNA: TGCGCCAGCAGACCCAGCGCACAAGAGACCCAGTACTTC
clone size: NA; D gene: NA; CDR3 length: 13; J gene: TRBJ2-3; V gene: TRBV12-3/TRBV12-4; CDR3 protein: CASSGDSTDTQYF; CDR3 DNA: TGTGCCAGCAGTGGGGACAGCACAGATACGCAGTATTTT